Following are 13 T cell receptor beta chains from one sample sequenced in a study of blood T cell repertoires in COVID-19 (TCRdb year 2020). Libraries were made using the immunoSEQ multiplex PCR assay. TCRdb took this table from immuneACCESS and kept in-frame rearrangements with V and J called. Such tables lack part of the clones; where checked against another copy, unresolved V genes explain under half of the gap, and the rest is unexplained. In all, the sample holds approximately 200,000 clones, and around 90% of those were seen once. Over 0.95% of the sample rests with the top ten. Sequenced input: PBMCs or T cells enriched from blood (not recorded which). The receptors derive from a man aged 30 to 45 who had recovered from COVID-19.

The V and J genes are TRBV6-2 or TRBV6-3 and TRBJ1-2, with 9 bases that match TRBD1. The V and J ends lost 2 bases and 4 bases, in that order; junction bases with no gene match: 8. Per germline, CDR1 MNHEY and CDR2 SVGEGT. The CDR3 spans 16 residues. CDR3 protein: CASSYEGTGIGYGYTF. The CDR3, as DNA: TGTGCCAGCAGTTACGAAGGGACAGGGATCGGCTATGGCTACACCTTC.

The rearrangement links TRBV19 to TRBJ2-2, with D tentatively TRBD2 (5 bases). The CDR3 contains 14 residues. V was clipped by 5 bases and J by 2 bases, with 9 bases between them. CDR1 is LNHDA and CDR2 is SQIVND in the germline V gene (reference sequence). The CDR3 region has the DNA TGTGCCAGTAGTTCCGGGGATAACACCGGGGAGCTGTTTTTT. Protein sequence: CASSSGDNTGELFF. Supplemented by reference TRBV19 and TRBJ2-2, the full variable domain reads DGGITQSPKYLFRKEGQNVTLSCEQNLNHDAMYWYRQDPGQGLRLIYYSQIVNDFQKGDIAEGYSVSREKKESFPLTVTSAQKNPTAFYLCASSSGDNTGELFFGEGSRLTVL.

This chain connects TRBV9 to TRBJ2-3; 14 bases are a match to TRBD2. The CDR3 consists of 20 residues. Germline CDR1 and CDR2: SGDLS and YYNGEE. J was trimmed by 4 bases and V by 0 bases; bases with no gene match: 13. CDR3 DNA: TGTGCCAGCAGCGTAGAAGGTGTGACTAGCGGGGGGGCTTATGCAGATACGCAGTATTTT. Translation: CASSVEGVTSGGAYADTQYF.

J is TRBJ1-1 and V is TRBV5-6; weak D call: TRBD1 (6 bases). The V and J ends lost 4 bases and 0 bases respectively, with 13 bases between them. This CDR3 comprises 15 residues. Germline V lookup: CDR1 SGHDT, CDR2 YYEEEE. CDR3 in DNA: TGTGCCAGCAGCATAGACAGGTGGCTGAACACTGAAGCTTTCTTT. This encodes CASSIDRWLNTEAFF.

This chain uses TRBV9 with TRBJ1-1; maybe TRBD1 (5 bases). The CDR3 consists of 15 residues. Germline lookup yields CDR1 SGDLS and CDR2 YYNGEE. V lost 2 bases and J lost 4, with 15 bases in between. CDR3 region: CASSVGQGQGTEAFF. Here the CDR3 DNA reads TGTGCCAGCAGCGTGGGGCAGGGTCAGGGCACTGAAGCTTTCTTT.

The V gene is TRBV2, the J gene TRBJ2-7; 13 bases fit TRBD2. V lost 7 bases to trimming and J lost 7 bases; unmatched junction nucleotides: 10. This CDR3 has 15 residues. The V gene's germline CDR1 is SNHLY and CDR2 FYNNEI. The CDR3 nucleotides read TGTGCCAGCATCCGAAGGACTAGCGGGAGTGGTGAGCAGTACTTC. Its translation is CASIRRTSGSGEQYF.

The rearrangement links TRBV21-1 to TRBJ2-5; the table's D call of TRBD1 was not tested on the DNA. TRBV21-1 is designated a pseudogene. This CDR3 contains 17 residues. The CDR3 protein is CASSKVLHFGAQETQYF. As DNA, the CDR3 is TGTGCCAGCAGCAAAGTCCTCCATTTTGGGGCCCAAGAGACCCAGTACTTC.

This sequence joins TRBV27 and TRBJ2-5; tentative D call: TRBD1 (6 bases). From germline, CDR1 is MNHEY and CDR2 SMNVEV (reference sequence). Deletions cut 5 bases from V and 5 bases from J, with 12 bases between. This CDR3 region has 13 residues. CDR3 protein: CASSPTGWETQYF. Here the CDR3 DNA reads TGTGCCAGCAGTCCGACAGGCTGGGAGACCCAGTACTTC.

J is TRBJ1-4 and V is TRBV6-2 or TRBV6-3; D is possibly TRBD1 (5 bases). This CDR3 has 11 amino acids. Trimming left V 6 bases short and J 14 bases short, with 13 bases between. In germline, CDR1 is MNHEY, CDR2 SVGEGT. CDR3 sequence: CASSRDFMLFF. The DNA for the CDR3 is TGTGCCAGCAGCCGGGACTTCATGCTGTTTTTT.

The V and J genes are TRBV10-3 and TRBJ1-5, with D perhaps TRBD1 (6 bases). With 2 bases removed from V and 1 base from J, the gap between germline ends came to 6 bases. CDR3 length equals 14 residues. Germline V gene lookup returns CDR1 ENHRY and CDR2 SYGVKD. The DNA of the CDR3 is TGTGCCATCAGTGAGGGGGGCAGCAATCAGCCCCAGCATTTT. Protein: CAISEGGSNQPQHF.

The V gene is TRBV5-5, the J gene TRBJ2-7; 8 nucleotides align to TRBD1. J lost 7 bases, V lost 0 bases, and 9 bases had no gene match. The CDR3 extends over 15 amino acids. Germline loops: CDR1 SGHKS, CDR2 YYEKEE (reference sequence). CDR3 sequence reads: CASSLGQGFGFEQYF. CDR3 coding DNA: TGTGCCAGCAGCTTGGGACAGGGGTTTGGCTTTGAGCAGTACTTC.

Only one count was recorded for this clone. The chain uses TRBV3-1 (or the pseudogene TRBV3-2) and TRBJ2-7; TRBD2 might be the D (6 bases). CDR1 and CDR2 from the germline V gene are LGHDT and YNNKEL (reference sequence). The CDR3 loop spans 15 amino acids. V lost 3 bases, J lost 2 bases, and 14 bases lay in between. The CDR3 protein is CASSQPGLKTYEQYF. For the CDR3, the DNA is TGTGCCAGCAGCCAGCCGGGACTGAAGACCTACGAGCAGTACTTC.

The chain has TRBV2 and TRBJ1-1; a weak D match, TRBD1 (5 bases). Looked up from germline, CDR1 is SNHLY and CDR2 is FYNNEI. CDR3 length equals 13 residues. The V and J ends lost 8 bases and 1 base respectively, with 11 bases between them. The CDR3 DNA sequence: TGTGCCAGCCAGACAGTACCGAACACTGAAGCTTTCTTT. Residues: CASQTVPNTEAFF.